This entry is about one T cell receptor beta chain. This specimen comes from a study of blood T cell repertoires in COVID-19. Study details: The samples span acute and convalescent COVID-19 from the United States, Italy and Spain. Sources were T cells, B-cell-depleted T cells, or PBMCs; the material itself was cDNA or gDNA.

Authors' processing steps: Estimation of nucleated cell counts relied on the amplification of reference gene primers. The table came from immunoSEQ multiplex PCR; TCRdb's copy has only in-frame clones and leaves some out. The V and J calls and clone size are taken from that table; D and trimming were inferred from the DNA. The repertoire has under 250,000 clones, 80% to 85% of them found once; the top ten carry 3% to 4%. Sequencing was performed on peripheral blood. The clonotype originates from a woman in her late teens or twenties with acute or convalescent COVID-19.

The CDR3 spells CASSSVGTSGRRKFF. The CDR3 DNA is TGTGCCAGCAGTTCGGTAGGGACTAGCGGTCGGAGGAAGTTCTTC. V gene TRBV6-2 or TRBV6-3 combines with J gene TRBJ2-1, with 11 bases matching TRBD2. This CDR3 region has 15 residues. With V trimmed by 4 bases and J by 14 bases, 13 bases remained unmatched. CDR1 and CDR2 (germline): MNHEY, SVGEGT.